A selection of T cell receptor beta chains follows, all from one sample in a study of cytomegalovirus exposure and HLA in healthy donors. The data were produced by immunoSEQ multiplex PCR, yet TCRdb's version contains in-frame clones alone and is incomplete. The profile shows roughly 120,000 clones, around 8.5% of them singletons. Source material: PBMCs. Every receptor here comes from a man aged 35 to 55 in good health and CMV-seronegative. Both conserved end residues are part of each CDR3. Fields, in order: J gene, V gene, D gene, clone size, CDR3 protein, CDR3 DNA. The D gene is left open where the match is weak. A row's size may be missing; if present it is once, few, many or a size class.

J gene: TRBJ1-2
V gene: TRBV6-1
D gene: NA
clone size: NA
CDR3 protein: CASSEAGQWDGYTF
CDR3 DNA: TGTGCCAGCAGTGAGGCCGGACAGTGGGATGGCTACACCTTC

J gene: TRBJ2-1
V gene: TRBV27
D gene: NA
clone size: NA
CDR3 protein: CASSLSGAHYNEQFF
CDR3 DNA: TGTGCCAGCAGTTTATCAGGGGCCCACTACAATGAGCAGTTCTTC

J gene: TRBJ2-7
V gene: TRBV29-1
D gene: TRBD1
clone size: few
CDR3 protein: CSEPGQDYYEQYF
CDR3 DNA: TGCAGCGAGCCGGGACAGGACTACTACGAGCAGTACTTC

J gene: TRBJ1-1
V gene: TRBV7-9
D gene: NA
clone size: NA
CDR3 protein: CASSLVGAQNTEAFF
CDR3 DNA: TGTGCCAGCAGCTTAGTGGGGGCGCAGAACACTGAAGCTTTCTTT

J gene: TRBJ2-2
V gene: TRBV30
D gene: NA
clone size: NA
CDR3 protein: CAWSQNTGELFF
CDR3 DNA: TGTGCCTGGAGTCAGAACACCGGGGAGCTGTTTTTT

J gene: TRBJ1-4
V gene: TRBV19
D gene: NA
clone size: NA
CDR3 protein: CASSIGGDGEKLFF
CDR3 DNA: TGTGCCAGTAGTATAGGGGGGGACGGTGAAAAACTGTTTTTT

J gene: TRBJ2-7
V gene: TRBV5-4
D gene: NA
clone size: NA
CDR3 protein: CASSLDQVSDEQYF
CDR3 DNA: TGTGCCAGCAGCTTGGATCAGGTATCGGACGAGCAGTACTTC

J gene: TRBJ2-3
V gene: TRBV7-8
D gene: TRBD2
clone size: few
CDR3 protein: CASSLVPGGNTDTQYF
CDR3 DNA: TGTGCCAGCAGCTTAGTCCCGGGGGGAAACACAGATACGCAGTATTTT

J gene: TRBJ1-1
V gene: TRBV5-6
D gene: TRBD1
clone size: few
CDR3 protein: CASSLGQGPTEAFF
CDR3 DNA: TGTGCCAGCAGCTTGGGACAGGGGCCCACTGAAGCTTTCTTT

J gene: TRBJ1-4
V gene: TRBV6-5
D gene: TRBD1
clone size: few
CDR3 protein: CASSLDRGREKLFF
CDR3 DNA: TGTGCCAGCAGCCTGGACAGGGGGAGGGAAAAACTGTTTTTT

J gene: TRBJ2-2
V gene: TRBV28
D gene: NA
clone size: few
CDR3 protein: CASSRDSENTGELFF
CDR3 DNA: TGTGCCAGCAGCAGGGACTCGGAGAACACCGGGGAGCTGTTTTTT

J gene: TRBJ2-7
V gene: TRBV5-6
D gene: TRBD1
clone size: NA
CDR3 protein: CASSSTGTGGSWEQYF
CDR3 DNA: TGTGCCAGCAGCTCCACCGGGACAGGGGGCTCTTGGGAGCAGTACTTC

J gene: TRBJ1-1
V gene: TRBV7-9
D gene: NA
clone size: few
CDR3 protein: CASRSGGGTEAFF
CDR3 DNA: TGTGCCAGCAGATCGGGGGGCGGCACTGAAGCTTTCTTT

J gene: TRBJ1-5
V gene: TRBV27
D gene: NA
clone size: NA
CDR3 protein: CASSLTVRQPQHF
CDR3 DNA: TGTGCCAGCAGTTTAACAGTGAGACAGCCCCAGCATTTT

J gene: TRBJ1-6
V gene: TRBV6-5
D gene: NA
clone size: few
CDR3 protein: CASSYSPRSNSPLHF
CDR3 DNA: TGTGCCAGCAGTTACTCTCCCAGGTCCAATTCACCCCTCCACTTT

J gene: TRBJ2-1
V gene: TRBV5-5
D gene: TRBD1
clone size: few
CDR3 protein: CASSFYRGQPSYNEQFF
CDR3 DNA: TGTGCCAGCAGCTTTTACAGGGGGCAACCATCCTACAATGAGCAGTTCTTC

J gene: TRBJ2-2
V gene: TRBV30
D gene: NA
clone size: few
CDR3 protein: CAWSVPLLSNTGELFF
CDR3 DNA: TGTGCCTGGAGTGTACCGCTACTCTCGAACACCGGGGAGCTGTTTTTT

J gene: TRBJ2-7
V gene: TRBV2
D gene: TRBD1
clone size: NA
CDR3 protein: CASTEGTEAYEQYF
CDR3 DNA: TGTGCCAGCACCGAAGGGACAGAAGCCTACGAGCAGTACTTC

J gene: TRBJ2-2
V gene: TRBV29-1
D gene: NA
clone size: few
CDR3 protein: CSVSGTTNTGELFF
CDR3 DNA: TGCAGCGTTTCCGGGACAACGAACACCGGGGAGCTGTTTTTT

J gene: TRBJ1-5
V gene: TRBV28
D gene: TRBD1
clone size: few
CDR3 protein: CASSPGQGSQPQHF
CDR3 DNA: TGTGCCAGCAGTCCGGGACAGGGTAGTCAGCCCCAGCATTTT

J gene: TRBJ1-1
V gene: TRBV4-2
D gene: TRBD1
clone size: few
CDR3 protein: CASSQGQASFMNTEAFF
CDR3 DNA: TGTGCCAGCAGCCAGGGACAGGCGTCCTTCATGAACACTGAAGCTTTCTTT

J gene: TRBJ2-1
V gene: TRBV4-3
D gene: TRBD2
clone size: NA
CDR3 protein: CASSQDRTSGVNEQFF
CDR3 DNA: TGCGCCAGCAGCCAAGATAGGACTAGCGGGGTCAATGAGCAGTTCTTC

J gene: TRBJ1-1
V gene: TRBV20-1
D gene: NA
clone size: NA
CDR3 protein: CSASVIEAFF
CDR3 DNA: TGCAGTGCTTCCGTTATAGAAGCTTTCTTT

J gene: TRBJ1-4
V gene: TRBV10-3
D gene: NA
clone size: NA
CDR3 protein: CAISDPLTGKLFF
CDR3 DNA: TGTGCCATCAGTGACCCCTTAACGGGGAAACTGTTTTTT

J gene: TRBJ1-4
V gene: TRBV28
D gene: NA
clone size: few
CDR3 protein: CASSLWGALEKLFF
CDR3 DNA: TGTGCCAGCAGTTTATGGGGGGCCCTGGAAAAACTGTTTTTT

J gene: TRBJ1-1
V gene: TRBV7-2
D gene: NA
clone size: NA
CDR3 protein: CASSLWGGNTEAFF
CDR3 DNA: TGTGCCAGCAGCCTCTGGGGGGGGAACACTGAAGCTTTCTTT